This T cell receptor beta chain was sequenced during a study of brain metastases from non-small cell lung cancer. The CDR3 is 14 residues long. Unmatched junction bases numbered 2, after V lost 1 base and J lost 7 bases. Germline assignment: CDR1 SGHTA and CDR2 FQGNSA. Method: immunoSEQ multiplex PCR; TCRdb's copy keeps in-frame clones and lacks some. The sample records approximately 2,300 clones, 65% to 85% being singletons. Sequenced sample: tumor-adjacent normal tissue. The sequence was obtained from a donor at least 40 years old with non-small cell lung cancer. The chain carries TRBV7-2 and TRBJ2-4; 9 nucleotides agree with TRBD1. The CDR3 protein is CASSLGTGANIQYF. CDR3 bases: TGTGCCAGCAGCTTAGGGACAGGGGCGAACATTCAGTACTTC.